These 5 T cell receptor beta chains came from one sample sequenced in a study of blood T cell repertoires in COVID-19. The table came from immunoSEQ multiplex PCR; TCRdb's copy has only in-frame clones and leaves some out. This sample has hundreds of thousands of clones, with around 88% found just once. The specimen was peripheral blood. The receptors derive from a woman of 80 years or more with COVID-19, enrolled during active disease.

This chain connects TRBV10-3 to TRBJ1-5; 7 nucleotides match TRBD1. J lost 1 base, V lost 8 bases, and 11 bases had no gene match. Germline loops: CDR1 ENHRY, CDR2 SYGVKD. The CDR3 loop spans 16 amino acids. CDR3 amino acids: CAIGEDTGESNQPQHF. The CDR3 coding sequence is TGTGCCATCGGGGAAGATACAGGGGAAAGCAATCAGCCCCAGCATTTT.

The rearrangement joins TRBV5-1 to TRBJ2-7; 9 positions match TRBD1. The germline gives CDR1 SGHRS, CDR2 YFSETQ. The CDR3 consists of 15 residues. Unmatched junction bases numbered 12, after V lost 6 bases and J lost 5 bases. The CDR3 loop reads CASKIIPGQGDEQYF. Here the CDR3 DNA reads TGCGCCAGCAAAATTATACCGGGACAGGGCGACGAGCAGTACTTC.

The chain links TRBV4-3 to TRBJ1-3; no firm D call. With 3 bases removed from V and 3 bases from J, the gap between germline ends came to 12 bases. The CDR3 sequence is 15 residues long. Germline V gives CDR1 LGHNA, CDR2 YSLEER. The CDR3 DNA follows: TGCGCCAGCAGCCAGGGCGGAGGGTATGGAAACACCATATATTTT. It specifies CASSQGGGYGNTIYF.

The V gene is TRBV11-2, the J gene TRBJ1-1, with no clear D. The CDR3 spans 13 residues. Trimming removed 1 base at V and 11 bases at J, with 14 bases between. The germline gives CDR1 SGHAT, CDR2 FQNNGV. The CDR3 DNA sequence: TGTGCCAGCAGCTTAGTGGGCACAGATGGGGCTTTCTTT. The encoded protein is CASSLVGTDGAFF.

The chain combines TRBV5-5 with TRBJ2-1, with 13 bases that match TRBD2. Germline CDR1 and CDR2: SGHKS and YYEKEE (reference sequence). V lost 2 bases, J lost 10 bases, and 6 bases stayed unmatched. The CDR3 is 15 residues long. In DNA form, the CDR3 reads TGTGCCAGCAGCTTTAGACTAGCGGGGGGACTCGAGCAGTTCTTC. It is translated as CASSFRLAGGLEQFF.